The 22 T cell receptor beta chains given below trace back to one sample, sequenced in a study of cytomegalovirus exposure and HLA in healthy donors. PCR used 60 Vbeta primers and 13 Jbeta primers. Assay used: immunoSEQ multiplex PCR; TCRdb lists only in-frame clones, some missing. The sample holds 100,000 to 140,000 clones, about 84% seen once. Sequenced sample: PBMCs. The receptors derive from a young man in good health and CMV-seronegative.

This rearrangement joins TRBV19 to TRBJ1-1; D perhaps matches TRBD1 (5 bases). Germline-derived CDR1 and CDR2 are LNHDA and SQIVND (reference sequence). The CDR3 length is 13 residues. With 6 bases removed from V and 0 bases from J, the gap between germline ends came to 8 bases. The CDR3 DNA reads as TGTGCCAGTAGGGCAGGGATGAACACTGAAGCTTTCTTT. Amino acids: CASRAGMNTEAFF. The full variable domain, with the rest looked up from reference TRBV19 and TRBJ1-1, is DGGITQSPKYLFRKEGQNVTLSCEQNLNHDAMYWYRQDPGQGLRLIYYSQIVNDFQKGDIAEGYSVSREKKESFPLTVTSAQKNPTAFYLCASRAGMNTEAFFGQGTRLTVV.

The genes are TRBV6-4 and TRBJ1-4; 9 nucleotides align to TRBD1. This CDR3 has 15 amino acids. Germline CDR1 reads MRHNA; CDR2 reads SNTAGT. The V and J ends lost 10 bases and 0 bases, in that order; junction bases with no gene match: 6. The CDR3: CATRGQGTTNEKLFF. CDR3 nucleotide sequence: TGTGCCACCAGGGGACAGGGCACAACTAATGAAAAACTGTTTTTT.

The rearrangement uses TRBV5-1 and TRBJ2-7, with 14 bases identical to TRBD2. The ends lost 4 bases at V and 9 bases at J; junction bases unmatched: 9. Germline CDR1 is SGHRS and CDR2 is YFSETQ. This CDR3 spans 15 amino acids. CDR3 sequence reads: CASSLRLAGGPVQYF. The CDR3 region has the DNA TGCGCCAGCAGCCTCCGACTAGCGGGAGGGCCTGTGCAGTACTTC.

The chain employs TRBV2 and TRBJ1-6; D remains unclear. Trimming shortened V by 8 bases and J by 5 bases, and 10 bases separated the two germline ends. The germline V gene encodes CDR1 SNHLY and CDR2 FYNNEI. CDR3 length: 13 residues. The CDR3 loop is CASGGLNNSPLHF. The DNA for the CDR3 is TGTGCCAGCGGAGGGCTAAATAATTCACCCCTCCACTTT.

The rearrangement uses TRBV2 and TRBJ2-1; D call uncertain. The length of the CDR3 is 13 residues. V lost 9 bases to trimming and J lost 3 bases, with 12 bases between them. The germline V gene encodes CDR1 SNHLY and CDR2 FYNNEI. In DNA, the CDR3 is TGTGCCAGTTACTACCGAGGCTACAATGAGCAGTTCTTC. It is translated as CASYYRGYNEQFF.

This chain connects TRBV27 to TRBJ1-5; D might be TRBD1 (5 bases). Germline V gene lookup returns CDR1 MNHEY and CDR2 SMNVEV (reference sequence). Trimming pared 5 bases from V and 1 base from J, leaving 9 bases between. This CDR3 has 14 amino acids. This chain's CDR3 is CASSPQGSNQPQHF. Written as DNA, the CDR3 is TGTGCCAGCAGTCCCCAGGGCAGCAATCAGCCCCAGCATTTT.

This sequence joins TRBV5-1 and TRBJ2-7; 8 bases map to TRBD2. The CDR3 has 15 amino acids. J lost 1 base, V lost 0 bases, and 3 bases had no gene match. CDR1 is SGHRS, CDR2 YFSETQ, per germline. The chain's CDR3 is CASSLVLAGSYEQYF. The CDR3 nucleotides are TGCGCCAGCAGCTTGGTGCTAGCGGGTTCCTACGAGCAGTACTTC.

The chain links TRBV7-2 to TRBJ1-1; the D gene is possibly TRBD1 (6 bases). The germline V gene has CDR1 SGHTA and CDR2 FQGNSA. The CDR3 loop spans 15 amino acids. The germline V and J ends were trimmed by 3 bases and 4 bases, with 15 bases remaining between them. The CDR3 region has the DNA TGTGCCAGCAGCTTGCTTGGGGTGGGGGCCACTGAAGCTTTCTTT. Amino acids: CASSLLGVGATEAFF.

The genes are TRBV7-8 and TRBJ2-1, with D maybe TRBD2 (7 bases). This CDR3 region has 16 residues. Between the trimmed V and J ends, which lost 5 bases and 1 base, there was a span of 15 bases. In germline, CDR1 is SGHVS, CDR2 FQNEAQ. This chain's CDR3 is CASSPGGGRSYNEQFF. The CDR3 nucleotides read TGTGCCAGCAGCCCGGGGGGCGGGCGATCCTACAATGAGCAGTTCTTC.

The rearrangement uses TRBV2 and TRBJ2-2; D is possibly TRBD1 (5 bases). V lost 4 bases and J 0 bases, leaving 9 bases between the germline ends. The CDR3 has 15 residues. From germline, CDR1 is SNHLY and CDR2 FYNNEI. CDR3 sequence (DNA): TGTGCCAGCAGTGTGCACAGGTCGAACACCGGGGAGCTGTTTTTT. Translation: CASSVHRSNTGELFF.

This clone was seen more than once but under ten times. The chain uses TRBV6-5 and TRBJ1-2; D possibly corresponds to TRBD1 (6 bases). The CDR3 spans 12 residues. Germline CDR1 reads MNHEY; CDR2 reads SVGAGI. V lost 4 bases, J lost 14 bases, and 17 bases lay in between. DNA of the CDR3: TGTGCCAGCAGTTTCCCGCGGGGGGCGATGACCTTC. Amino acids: CASSFPRGAMTF.

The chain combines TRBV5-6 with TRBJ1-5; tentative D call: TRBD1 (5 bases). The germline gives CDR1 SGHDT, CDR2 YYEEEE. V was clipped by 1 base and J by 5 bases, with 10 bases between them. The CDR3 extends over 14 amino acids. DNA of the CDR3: TGTGCCAGCAGCTTGACAGGACGCGATCAGCCCCAGCATTTT. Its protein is CASSLTGRDQPQHF.

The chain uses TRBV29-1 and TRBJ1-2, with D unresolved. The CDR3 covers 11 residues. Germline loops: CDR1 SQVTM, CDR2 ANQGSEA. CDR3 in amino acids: CSGVGAYGYTF. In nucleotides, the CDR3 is TGCAGTGGGGTGGGAGCTTATGGCTACACCTTC.

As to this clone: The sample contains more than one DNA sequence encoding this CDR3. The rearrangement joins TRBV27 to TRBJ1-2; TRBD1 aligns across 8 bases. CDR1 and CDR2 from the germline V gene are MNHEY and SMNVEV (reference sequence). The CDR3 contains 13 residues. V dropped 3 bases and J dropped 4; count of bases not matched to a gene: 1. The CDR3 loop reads CASSLGQAYGYTF. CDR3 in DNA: TGTGCCAGCAGTTTGGGACAGGCCTATGGCTACACCTTC.

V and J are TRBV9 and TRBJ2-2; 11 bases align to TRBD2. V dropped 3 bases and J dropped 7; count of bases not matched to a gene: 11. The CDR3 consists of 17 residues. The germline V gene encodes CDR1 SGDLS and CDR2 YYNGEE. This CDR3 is CASSDRVAGGPVGELFF. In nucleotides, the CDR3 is TGTGCCAGCAGCGATAGAGTAGCGGGAGGGCCGGTCGGGGAGCTGTTTTTT.

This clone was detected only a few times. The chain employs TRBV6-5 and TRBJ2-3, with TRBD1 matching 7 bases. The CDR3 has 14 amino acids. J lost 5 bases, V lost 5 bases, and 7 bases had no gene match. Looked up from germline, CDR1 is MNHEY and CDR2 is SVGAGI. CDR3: CASSPRQGIDTQYF. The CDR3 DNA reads TGTGCCAGCAGTCCCCGACAGGGAATAGATACGCAGTATTTT.

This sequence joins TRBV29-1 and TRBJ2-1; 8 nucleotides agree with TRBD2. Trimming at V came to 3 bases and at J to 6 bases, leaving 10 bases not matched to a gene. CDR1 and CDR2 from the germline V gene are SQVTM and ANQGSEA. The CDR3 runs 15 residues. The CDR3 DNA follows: TGCAGCGTTGAGTCTTCCGGGAGGGGGGCCAATGAGCAGTTCTTC. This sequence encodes CSVESSGRGANEQFF.

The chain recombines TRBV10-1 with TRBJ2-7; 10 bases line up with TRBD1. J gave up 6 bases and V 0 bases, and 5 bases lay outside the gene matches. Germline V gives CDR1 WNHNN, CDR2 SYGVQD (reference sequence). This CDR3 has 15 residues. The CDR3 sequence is CASSESRDRGLEQYF. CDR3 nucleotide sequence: TGCGCCAGCAGTGAGTCCCGGGACAGGGGCCTCGAGCAGTACTTC.

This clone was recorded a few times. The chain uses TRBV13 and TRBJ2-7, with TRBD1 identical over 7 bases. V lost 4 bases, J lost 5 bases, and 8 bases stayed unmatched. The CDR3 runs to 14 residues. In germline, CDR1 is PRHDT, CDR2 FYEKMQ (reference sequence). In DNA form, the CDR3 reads TGTGCCAGCAGCTCTCAGGACAGGACCCACGAGCAGTACTTC. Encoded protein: CASSSQDRTHEQYF.

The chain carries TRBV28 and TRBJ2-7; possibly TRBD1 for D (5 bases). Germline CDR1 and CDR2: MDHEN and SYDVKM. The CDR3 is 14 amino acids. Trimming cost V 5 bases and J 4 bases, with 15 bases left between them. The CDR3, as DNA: TGTGCCAGCAGTCCCAACAGGTGGCCTTACGAGCAGTACTTC. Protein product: CASSPNRWPYEQYF.

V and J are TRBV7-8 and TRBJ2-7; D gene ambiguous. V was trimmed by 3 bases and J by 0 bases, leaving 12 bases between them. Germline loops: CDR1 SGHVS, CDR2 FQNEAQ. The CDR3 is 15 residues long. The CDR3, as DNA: TGTGCCAGCAGCTTCATCTCCCAAGCCTCCTACGAGCAGTACTTC. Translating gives CASSFISQASYEQYF. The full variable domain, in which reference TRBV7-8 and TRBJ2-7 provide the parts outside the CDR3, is GAGVSQSPRYKVAKRGQDVALRCDPISGHVSLFWYQQALGQGPEFLTYFQNEAQLDKSGLPSDRFFAERPEGSVSTLKIQRTQQEDSAVYLCASSFISQASYEQYFGPGTRLTVT.

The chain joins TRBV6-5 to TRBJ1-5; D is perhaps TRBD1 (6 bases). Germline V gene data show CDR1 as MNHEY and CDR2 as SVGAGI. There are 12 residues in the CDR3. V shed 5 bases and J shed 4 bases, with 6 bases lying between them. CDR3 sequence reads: CASSTGNQPQHF. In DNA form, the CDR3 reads TGTGCCAGCAGTACAGGGAATCAGCCCCAGCATTTT.